This T cell receptor beta chain was recovered during a study of T cells in tuberculosis. In the study overall: A South African cohort included IGRA-negative adolescents, latently infected IGRA-positive adolescents and adults with active tuberculosis.

Libraries were prepared by immunoSEQ multiplex PCR; TCRdb keeps only in-frame clonotypes and omits some of them. The sample lists tens of thousands of clones, around 92% occurring once. As concerns this clone: Its antigen remains unknown.

Notes on the study in general: Smaller alpha distances in active tuberculosis partly reflected shorter CDR3-alpha lengths. A GMM-specific repertoire classifier reached approximately 90% accuracy, AUROC 0.85 to 0.95.

Trimming cost V 3 bases and J 7 bases; bases outside gene matches: 2. Per germline, CDR1 LNHDA and CDR2 SQIVND (reference sequence). The CDR3 runs 15 residues. The sample's time point: new active TB diagnosis, blood taken before or within 7 days of starting treatment. Each donor contributed about 100,000 T cells on average, unsorted. The receptor was isolated from an adult with tuberculosis. Some clones in this sample may be carry-over from other donors' samples. The source was PBMCs, collected at tuberculosis diagnosis. The V gene is TRBV19, the J gene TRBJ2-1; 14 nucleotides line up with TRBD2. The CDR3 DNA reads as TGTGCCAGTAGTATGGGACTAGCGGGGGTTAATGAGCAGTTCTTC. Translated: CASSMGLAGVNEQFF.